Given below is one T cell receptor beta chain in context. Generated by immunoSEQ multiplex PCR, the TCRdb table keeps only in-frame clones and is missing some. There are 850,000 to 1,200,000 clones in the sample; about three quarters occur only once, and around 1.5% lies in the top ten. The V and J ends lost 5 bases and 11 bases respectively, with 15 bases between them. The germline CDR1 and CDR2 sequences are KGHSH and LQKENI. There are 12 residues in the CDR3. The data derive from a study of shared clonotypes between healthy human individuals. The rearrangement uses TRBV18 and TRBJ1-1, with D hard to call. This sequence originates from a man in his late teens or twenties in good health. The sample was memory CD4+ T cells sorted from blood. Subset denoted: CD45RA-negative fraction. The CDR3 nucleotides are TGTGCCAGCTCAGCCAATAGGGAGGGCGCTTTCTTT. It encodes CASSANREGAFF.